This T cell receptor beta chain was recovered during a study of T cell clonotyping in hematopoietic cell transplantation. The method was immunoSEQ multiplex PCR; TCRdb's version includes in-frame clones alone and lacks a portion of them. Of around 37,000 clones in the sample, 95% were seen once. Sequenced material: peripheral blood mononuclear cells. This sequence originates from a man between 25 and 39 years old in good health. Some clones in this sample may be carry-over from other donors' samples.

The DNA of the CDR3 is TGTGCCAGCAGCCGGCAGGGTAATGGGGCTAATGAAAAACTGTTTTTT. Its translation: CASSRQGNGANEKLFF. The rearrangement links TRBV11-3 to TRBJ1-4, with D possibly being TRBD1 (5 bases). Germline CDR1 and CDR2: SGHNT and YENEEA. V lost 5 bases, J lost 3 bases, and 16 bases lay in between. This CDR3 contains 16 residues.